This T cell receptor beta chain was recovered during a study of PD-L1 blockade in urothelial cancer. Study in general: The patients' atezolizumab therapy, 1,200 mg intravenously every 3 weeks, started at some point between 2014 and 2015.

The germline gives CDR1 KGHSH, CDR2 LQKENI. The V end was cut by 1 base, the J end by 7 bases, with 13 bases between. The CDR3 consists of 15 residues. The table came from immunoSEQ multiplex PCR; TCRdb's copy has only in-frame clones and leaves some out. The repertoire holds some 20,000 clones, with almost 90% as singletons. The TCR originated in a man aged 50 to 59 with urothelial cancer. The J gene is TRBJ1-4, the V gene TRBV18; possible D gene TRBD1, 6 bases. This material consisted of PBMCs, taken around atezolizumab (anti-PD-L1) treatment. The DNA for the CDR3 is TGTGCCAGCTCACCACTGGACAGTAGAAGTGAAAAACTGTTTTTT. This gives the protein CASSPLDSRSEKLFF. The full variable domain, with the rest looked up from reference TRBV18 and TRBJ1-4, is NAGVMQNPRHLVRRRGQEARLRCSPMKGHSHVYWYRQLPEEGLKFMVYLQKENIIDESGMPKERFSAEFPKEGPSILRIQQVVRGDSAAYFCASSPLDSRSEKLFFGSGTQLSVL.